What follows is one T cell receptor beta chain and its context. Its specificity is not known. The junction departs from germline at one end; a sequencing error may be responsible. For naive CD8 T cells, sorting used the CD8+CD4-CCR7+CD45RA+ phenotype. These data come from a study of molecular identifiers for immune sequencing clone quantification. Study-level findings and limits: Approximately 980,000 naive cells reportedly did not prevent detection of spiked Jurkat TCR RNA from one cell. Highly expanded clone sizes could be underestimated through barcode sharing by identical TCR molecules.

TCRdb itself ran the PCR reads through MiXCR, one entry per CDR3 protein. The data show 85,000 to 95,000 distinct CDR3 sequences, 15% to 20% seen once. The CDR3 is 14 amino acids. The germline V gene encodes CDR1 LNHNV and CDR2 YYDKDF (reference sequence). This TCR came from a human donor in good health. Some libraries in this study had Jurkat cell RNA spiked in. Sequencing used naive CD8+ T cells from blood, with Jurkat cell RNA spiked in. The subset denotes: FACS-sorted CD8+CD4-CCR7+CD45RA+ naive T cells. The chain carries TRBV15 and TRBJ1-1, with TRBD1 matching 8 bases. The CDR3: CATAQGGRPTEASF. The DNA for the CDR3 is TGTGCCACTGCACAGGGGGGCAGACCCACTGAAGCTTCCTTT.